The text below deals with one T cell receptor beta chain. The entry originates in a study of T cell responses to AZD1222 COVID-19 vaccine. The CDR3 runs 16 residues. The V end was cut by 0 bases, the J end by 6 bases, with 15 bases between. Germline assignment: CDR1 LGHNT and CDR2 FRNRAP. The table came from immunoSEQ multiplex PCR; TCRdb's copy has only in-frame clones and leaves some out. Among around 100,000 clones, approximately 87% were seen once, and the ten largest hold 4% to 5%. This clonotype originated in an adult in good health. This sample comprised peripheral blood, obtained on day 0 of MenACWY control vaccination. This chain connects TRBV12-5 to TRBJ2-1; D is tentatively TRBD1 or TRBD2 (5 bases each). Here the CDR3 DNA reads TGTGCTAGTGGTTTGGTAATGGGACCCGGCTCCAATGAGCAGTTCTTC. This codes for CASGLVMGPGSNEQFF.